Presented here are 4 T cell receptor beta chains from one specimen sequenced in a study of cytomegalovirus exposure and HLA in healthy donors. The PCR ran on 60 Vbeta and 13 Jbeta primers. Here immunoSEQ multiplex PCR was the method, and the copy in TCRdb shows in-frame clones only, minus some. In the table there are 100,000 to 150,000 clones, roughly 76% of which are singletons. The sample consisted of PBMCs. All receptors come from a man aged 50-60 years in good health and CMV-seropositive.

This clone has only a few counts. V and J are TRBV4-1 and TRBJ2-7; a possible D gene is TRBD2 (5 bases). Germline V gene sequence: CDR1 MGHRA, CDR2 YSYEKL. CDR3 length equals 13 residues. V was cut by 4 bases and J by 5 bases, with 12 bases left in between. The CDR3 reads CASSPPGVNEQYF. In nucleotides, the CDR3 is TGCGCCAGCAGCCCTCCCGGGGTAAACGAGCAGTACTTC.

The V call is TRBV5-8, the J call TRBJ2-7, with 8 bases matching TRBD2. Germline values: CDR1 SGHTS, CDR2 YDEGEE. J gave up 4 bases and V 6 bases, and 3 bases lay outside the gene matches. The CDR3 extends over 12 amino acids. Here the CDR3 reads CASISGSYEQYF. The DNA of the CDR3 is TGTGCCAGCATAAGCGGGAGTTACGAGCAGTACTTC.

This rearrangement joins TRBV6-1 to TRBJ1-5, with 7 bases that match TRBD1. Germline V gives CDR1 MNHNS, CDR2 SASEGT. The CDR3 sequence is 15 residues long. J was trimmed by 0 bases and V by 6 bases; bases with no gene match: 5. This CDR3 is CASSGGTVSNQPQHF. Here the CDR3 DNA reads TGTGCCAGCAGCGGTGGGACAGTTAGCAATCAGCCCCAGCATTTT.

CDR3 residues: CASSLVAVQTNTGELFF. CDR3 DNA: TGTGCCAGCAGCTTAGTAGCAGTTCAGACGAACACCGGGGAGCTGTTTTTT. The chain combines TRBV7-9 with TRBJ2-2; D remains ambiguous. CDR3 length: 17 residues. Per germline, CDR1 SEHNR and CDR2 FQNEAQ (reference sequence). The V and J ends lost 1 base and 0 bases respectively, with 12 bases between them.